This TCR beta chain stems from a study of spatial heterogeneity in lung cancer (dated by TCRdb to the late 2010s). As for the study more broadly: More beta-chain than alpha-chain transcripts were consistently detected, likely reflecting higher beta-chain transcript abundance. In the raw uncorrected reads, each unique combination of TCR and UMI appeared more than ten times on average. In non-small cell lung cancer, the study quantitatively compared TCR alpha and beta repertoires across several tumor regions, matched nontumor lung, and blood. The study linked features of the TCR repertoire to counts of nonsynonymous mutations, which were determined by whole-exome sequencing of tumor tissue. At surgery, both alpha and beta chains were TCR-sequenced in approximately 210 tumor regions, roughly 64 matched nontumor lung samples and a few dozen PBMC samples. Study-level results and caveats: Confirming at a functional level the hypothesis that regional TCRs recognize regional mutations was considered to require additional single-cell paired TCR alpha and beta sequencing. Ubiquitous expanded tumor TCRs were found in blood more often at tumor resection than at routine follow-up.

V is clipped by 6 bases and J by 0 bases, and the sequence between their germline boundaries is 3 bases long. Measured from the cysteine to the phenylalanine, the CDR3 is 12 residues long. Only the CDR3 part of the read is kept: 36 bases, read in frame from the first base. As for this clonotype: This clone's antigen is unknown. No much larger clone exists at a distance of one base, and base qualities are not known.

The time point label here, explained by the study, means: sample taken at primary tumor resection. TCR sequencing used whole RNA extracted from tumor and nontumor lung tissue, or from cryopreserved PBMC samples, without cell sorting. The donors were approximately 70 patients from the lung TRACERx cohort who had early-stage, untreated non-small cell lung cancer. A patient was chosen for TCR sequencing only when enough RNA was available from at least two tumor regions. Receptor libraries were prepared by 5' RACE. Instrument on record: NextSeq 500. In the TCR library protocol, a unique molecular identifier was attached to each TCR cDNA molecule so that PCR and sequencing errors could be corrected. The study's own analysis went as follows. TCR identification, UMI-based error correction and CDR3 extraction were performed with Decombinator tools. Expanded TCRs were defined as those above a frequency of 2 per 1,000, corresponding to the top 1% of the tumor frequency distribution. Rényi diversity was computed with the R vegan package after subsampling each repertoire 100 times to 5,000 TCRs. CDR3 similarity networks were built from amino acid triplet string-kernel similarity, with CDR3s being connected when pairwise similarity was above 0.82. TCRdb applied fastp at Q25 and MiXCR to the public reads, then kept only in-frame beta chains. Every CDR3 protein is listed once, alongside the most common genes and DNA of its rows. In this record, the V and J calls reflect TCRdb's handling and not the investigators' own analysis. In this sample the table shows about 85,000 distinct CDR3 sequences, about a fifth of which occur a single time. Jointly, the top ten make up 5.5% to 7% of the sample.

The sequence was obtained from a male donor with early-stage non-small cell lung cancer. The sample in question was PBMCs, obtained at surgery. Recombination joined TRBV12-3 or TRBV12-4 with TRBJ1-3; the D gene lacks a confident call. Read as DNA, the sequence is TGTGCCAGCAGCCTCTCTGGAAACACCATATATTTT. This sequence encodes CASSLSGNTIYF.